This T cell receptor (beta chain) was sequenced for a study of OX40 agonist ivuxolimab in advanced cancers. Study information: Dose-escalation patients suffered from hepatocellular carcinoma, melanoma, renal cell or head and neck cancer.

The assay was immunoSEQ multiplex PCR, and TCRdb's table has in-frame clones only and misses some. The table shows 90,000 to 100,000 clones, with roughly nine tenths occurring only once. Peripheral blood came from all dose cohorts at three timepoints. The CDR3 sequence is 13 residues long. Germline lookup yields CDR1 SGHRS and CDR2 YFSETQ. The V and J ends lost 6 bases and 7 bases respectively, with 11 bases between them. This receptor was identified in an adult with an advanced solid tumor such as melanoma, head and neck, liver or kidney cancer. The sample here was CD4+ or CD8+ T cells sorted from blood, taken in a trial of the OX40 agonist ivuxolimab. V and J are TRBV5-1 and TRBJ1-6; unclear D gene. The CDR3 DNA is TGCGCCAGCATGACACAACCCAATTCACCCCTCCACTTT. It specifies CASMTQPNSPLHF.